This passage covers 2 T cell receptor beta chains from one sample sequenced in a study of shared clonotypes between healthy human individuals. The assay was immunoSEQ multiplex PCR, and TCRdb's table has in-frame clones only and misses some. The sample lists hundreds of thousands of clones; approximately 90% were seen once. CD45RO-negative CD8 cells positively selected for CCR7 made up the naive population, which excluded terminally differentiated effector memory CD45RA+ cells. Sequenced sample: naive CD8+ T cells sorted from blood. Receptors were obtained from a man between 25 and 39 years old in good health.

The chain recombines TRBV14 with TRBJ2-2, with D maybe TRBD2 (6 bases). With 4 bases removed from V and 5 bases from J, the gap between germline ends came to 11 bases. The CDR3 contains 14 residues. The germline V gene has CDR1 SGHDN and CDR2 FVKESK. CDR3 nucleotides: TGTGCCAGCAGCCGAGTACTAGCAACCGGGGAGCTGTTTTTT. Its protein product is CASSRVLATGELFF.

The chain has TRBV27 and TRBJ1-5; 7 bases line up with TRBD1. After removal of 5 bases from V and 5 bases from J, the junction contained 6 bases not matched to a gene. Germline loops: CDR1 MNHEY, CDR2 SMNVEV (reference sequence). This CDR3 comprises 14 residues. In nucleotides, the CDR3 is TGTGCCAGCAGTCCGCGGACAGGCGATCAGCCCCAGCATTTT. Its translation: CASSPRTGDQPQHF.